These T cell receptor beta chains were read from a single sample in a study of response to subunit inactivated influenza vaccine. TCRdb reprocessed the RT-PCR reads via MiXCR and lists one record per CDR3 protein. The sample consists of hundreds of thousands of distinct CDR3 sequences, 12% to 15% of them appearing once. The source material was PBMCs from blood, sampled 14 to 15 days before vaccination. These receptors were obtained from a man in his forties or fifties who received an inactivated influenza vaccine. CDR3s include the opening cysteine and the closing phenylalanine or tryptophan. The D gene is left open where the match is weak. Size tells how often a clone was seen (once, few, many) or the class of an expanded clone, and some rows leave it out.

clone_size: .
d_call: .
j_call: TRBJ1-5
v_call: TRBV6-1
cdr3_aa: CASSEFAGRNQPQHF
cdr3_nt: TGTGCCAGCAGTGAATTTGCAGGGAGGAATCAGCCCCAGCATTTT

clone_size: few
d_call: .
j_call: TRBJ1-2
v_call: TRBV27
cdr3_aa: CASSDWNRGYGYTF
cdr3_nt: TGTGCCAGCAGTGATTGGAACCGGGGGTATGGCTACACCTTC

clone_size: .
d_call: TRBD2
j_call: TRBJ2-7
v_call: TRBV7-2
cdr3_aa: CASRTLSGTYEQYF
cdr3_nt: TGTGCCAGCAGAACTCTTAGCGGGACCTACGAGCAGTACTTC

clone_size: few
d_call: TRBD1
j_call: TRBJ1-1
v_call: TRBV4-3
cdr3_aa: CASSHDRVLGTEAFF
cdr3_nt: TGCGCCAGCAGCCATGACAGGGTTTTGGGCACTGAAGCTTTCTTT

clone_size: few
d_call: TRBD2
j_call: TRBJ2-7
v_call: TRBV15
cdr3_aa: CATSRPSGDLDEQYF
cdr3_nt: TGTGCCACCAGCAGGCCTAGCGGGGATCTGGACGAGCAGTACTTC

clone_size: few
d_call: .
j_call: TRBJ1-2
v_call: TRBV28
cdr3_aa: CASSGTRGYGYTF
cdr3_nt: TGTGCCAGCAGCGGGACCCGCGGGTATGGCTACACCTTC

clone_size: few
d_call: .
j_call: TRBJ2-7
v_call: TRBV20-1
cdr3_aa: CSANRMGYEQYF
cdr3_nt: TGCAGTGCTAATCGAATGGGTTACGAGCAGTACTTC

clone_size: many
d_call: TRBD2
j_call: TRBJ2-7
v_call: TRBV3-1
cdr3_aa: CASSQTSGAYEQYF
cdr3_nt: TGTGCCAGCAGCCAGACTAGCGGGGCCTACGAGCAGTACTTC

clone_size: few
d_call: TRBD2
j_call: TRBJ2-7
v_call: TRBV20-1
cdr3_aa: CSARGRGSGLDKEQYF
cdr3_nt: TGCAGTGCTAGAGGAAGGGGTAGCGGACTAGACAAAGAGCAGTACTTC

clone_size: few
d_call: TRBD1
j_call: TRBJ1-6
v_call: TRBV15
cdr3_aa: CATSRRQGNSPLHF
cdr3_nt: TGTGCCACCAGCAGACGACAGGGTAATTCACCCCTCCACTTT

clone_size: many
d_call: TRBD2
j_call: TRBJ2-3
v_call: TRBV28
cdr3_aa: CASSLRGGQVTDTQYF
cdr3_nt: TGTGCCAGCAGCCTCCGGGGGGGGCAGGTCACAGATACGCAGTATTTT

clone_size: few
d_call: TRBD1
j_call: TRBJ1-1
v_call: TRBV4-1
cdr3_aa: CASSLKGQSEAFF
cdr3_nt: TGCGCCAGCAGCCTGAAGGGACAGTCTGAAGCTTTCTTT

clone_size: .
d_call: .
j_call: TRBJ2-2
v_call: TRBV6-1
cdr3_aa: CASRWDRPNTGELFF
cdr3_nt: TGTGCCAGCAGATGGGACCGTCCAAACACCGGGGAGCTGTTTTTT

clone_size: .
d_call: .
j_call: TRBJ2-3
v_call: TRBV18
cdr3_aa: CASSENAVRTDTQYF
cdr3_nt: TGTGCCAGCTCAGAAAATGCGGTTAGGACAGATACGCAGTATTTT

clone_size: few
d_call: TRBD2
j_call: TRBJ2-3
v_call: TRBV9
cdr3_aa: CASSVSGARNTQYF
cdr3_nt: TGTGCCAGCAGCGTAAGCGGGGCTCGGAATACGCAGTATTTT

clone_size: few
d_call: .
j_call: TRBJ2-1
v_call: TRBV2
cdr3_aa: CASTPLYEQFF
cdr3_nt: TGTGCCAGCACCCCCCTCTATGAGCAGTTCTTC

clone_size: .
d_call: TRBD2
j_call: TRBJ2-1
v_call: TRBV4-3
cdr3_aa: CASRPGTSSYNEQFF
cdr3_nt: TGCGCCAGCAGACCCGGGACTAGCTCCTACAATGAGCAGTTCTTC

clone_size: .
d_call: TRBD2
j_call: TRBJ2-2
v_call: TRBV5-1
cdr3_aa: CASSAGTSGLTGELFF
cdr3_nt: TGCGCCAGCAGCGCGGGGACTAGCGGGCTCACCGGGGAGCTGTTTTTT

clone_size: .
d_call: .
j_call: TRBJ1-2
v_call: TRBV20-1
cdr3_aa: CSALRPPAHGYTF
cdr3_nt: TGCAGTGCTCTTCGCCCTCCGGCCCATGGCTACACCTTC

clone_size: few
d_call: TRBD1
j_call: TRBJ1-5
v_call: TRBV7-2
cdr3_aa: CASSKTGTGGRSQPQHF
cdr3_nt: TGTGCCAGCAGCAAAACCGGGACAGGGGGTCGTAGTCAGCCCCAGCATTTT

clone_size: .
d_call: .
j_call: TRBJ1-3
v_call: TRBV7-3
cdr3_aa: CASSLHRGNTIYF
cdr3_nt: TGTGCCAGCAGCCTGCACCGAGGAAACACCATATATTTT

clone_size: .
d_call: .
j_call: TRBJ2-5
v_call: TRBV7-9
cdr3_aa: CAAPLGTDPQETQYF
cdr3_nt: TGTGCGGCCCCGCTAGGGACGGACCCCCAAGAGACCCAGTACTTC

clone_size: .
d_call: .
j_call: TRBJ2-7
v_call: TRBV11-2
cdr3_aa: CASSPHPGDAYEQYF
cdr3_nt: TGTGCCAGCAGCCCACACCCTGGGGACGCCTACGAGCAGTACTTC

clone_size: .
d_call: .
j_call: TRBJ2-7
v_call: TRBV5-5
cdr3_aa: CASGGAAYEQYF
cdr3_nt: TGTGCCAGCGGCGGGGCCGCCTACGAGCAGTACTTC

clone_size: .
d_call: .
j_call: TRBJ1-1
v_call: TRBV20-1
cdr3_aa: CSARDFLNLAFF
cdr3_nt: TGCAGTGCTAGAGATTTCTTAAATTTGGCTTTCTTT

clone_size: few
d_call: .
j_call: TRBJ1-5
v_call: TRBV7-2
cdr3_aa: CASSLTGDGNQPQHF
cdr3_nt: TGTGCCAGCAGCTTAACGGGTGACGGCAATCAGCCCCAGCATTTT

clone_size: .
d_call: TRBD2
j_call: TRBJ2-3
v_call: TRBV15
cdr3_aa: CATSRSGSTDTQYF
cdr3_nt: TGTGCCACCAGCCGTAGCGGGAGCACAGATACGCAGTATTTT

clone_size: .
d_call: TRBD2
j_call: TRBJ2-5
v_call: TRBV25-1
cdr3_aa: CASSEGLAGGPQETQYF
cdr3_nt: TGTGCCAGCAGTGAAGGGCTAGCGGGGGGACCCCAAGAGACCCAGTACTTC

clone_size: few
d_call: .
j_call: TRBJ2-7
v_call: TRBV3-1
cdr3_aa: CASSHQEGSEQYF
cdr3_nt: TGTGCCAGCAGCCATCAAGAGGGAAGCGAGCAGTACTTC

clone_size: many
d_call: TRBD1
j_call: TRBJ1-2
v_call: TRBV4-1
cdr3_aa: CASSQDATGRQRSYGYTF
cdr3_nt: TGCGCCAGCAGCCAAGATGCGACAGGGAGGCAACGGAGCTATGGCTACACCTTC

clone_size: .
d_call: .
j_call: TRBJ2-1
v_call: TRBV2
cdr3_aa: CASSATSPRGVEQFF
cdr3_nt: TGTGCCAGCAGTGCGACTAGCCCAAGGGGGGTTGAGCAGTTCTTC

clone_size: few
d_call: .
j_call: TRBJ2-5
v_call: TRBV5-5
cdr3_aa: CASSSSPSSIQEVQYF
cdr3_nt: TGTGCCAGCAGCTCCTCCCCCTCTAGCATACAAGAGGTCCAGTACTTC

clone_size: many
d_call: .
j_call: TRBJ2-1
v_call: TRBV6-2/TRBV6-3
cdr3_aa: CASSFRHTTFPWNEQFF
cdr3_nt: TGTGCCAGCAGTTTCCGCCATACTACGTTCCCTTGGAATGAGCAGTTCTTC

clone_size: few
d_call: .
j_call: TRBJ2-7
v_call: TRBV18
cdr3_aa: CASSPGTTLEQYF
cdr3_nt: TGTGCCAGCTCACCCGGGACAACCCTAGAGCAGTACTTC

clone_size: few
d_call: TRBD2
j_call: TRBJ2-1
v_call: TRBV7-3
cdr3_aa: CASSLSRGSTNEQFF
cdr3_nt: TGTGCCAGCAGCTTATCTCGCGGGAGTACCAATGAGCAGTTCTTC

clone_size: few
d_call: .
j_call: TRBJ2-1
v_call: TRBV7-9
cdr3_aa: CASTFGGGFNEQFF
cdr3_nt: TGTGCCAGCACCTTTGGCGGGGGCTTCAATGAGCAGTTCTTC

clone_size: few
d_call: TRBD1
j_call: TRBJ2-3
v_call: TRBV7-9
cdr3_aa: CASSVTQGAGDTQYF
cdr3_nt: TGTGCCAGCAGTGTTACACAGGGGGCCGGAGATACGCAGTATTTT

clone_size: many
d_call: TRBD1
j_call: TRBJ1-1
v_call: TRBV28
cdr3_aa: CASRRWTGGRTEAFF
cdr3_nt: TGTGCCAGCAGACGATGGACAGGGGGTAGGACTGAAGCTTTCTTT

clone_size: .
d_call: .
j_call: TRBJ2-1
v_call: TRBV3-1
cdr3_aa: CASSQRAFHEQFF
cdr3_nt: TGTGCCAGCAGCCAACGGGCGTTCCATGAGCAGTTCTTC

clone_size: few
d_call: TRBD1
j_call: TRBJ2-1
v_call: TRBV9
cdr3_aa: CASSVVGQGGYDEQFF
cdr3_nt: TGTGCCAGCAGCGTAGTGGGACAGGGGGGTTACGATGAGCAGTTCTTC

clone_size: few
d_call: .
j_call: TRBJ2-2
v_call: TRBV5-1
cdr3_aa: CASSLAWALGTGELFF
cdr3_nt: TGCGCCAGCAGCTTGGCCTGGGCACTCGGCACCGGGGAGCTGTTTTTT

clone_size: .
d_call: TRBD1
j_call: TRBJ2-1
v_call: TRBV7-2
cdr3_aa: CASSLGYRDRGLGEQFF
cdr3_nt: TGTGCCAGCAGCTTAGGATACCGGGACAGGGGCTTGGGTGAGCAGTTCTTC

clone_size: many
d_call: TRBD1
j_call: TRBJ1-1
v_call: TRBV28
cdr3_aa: CASSPPRGRTEAFF
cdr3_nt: TGTGCCAGCAGTCCGCCGAGGGGGCGCACTGAAGCTTTCTTT

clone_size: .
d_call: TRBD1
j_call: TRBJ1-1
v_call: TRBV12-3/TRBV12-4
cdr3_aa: CASSSTGGSFMNTEAFF
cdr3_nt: TGTGCCAGCAGTTCGACAGGGGGTTCCTTCATGAACACTGAAGCTTTCTTT

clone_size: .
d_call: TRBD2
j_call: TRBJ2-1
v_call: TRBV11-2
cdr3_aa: CASSRQGLAGGTYNEQFF
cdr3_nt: TGTGCCAGCAGCCGCCAAGGACTAGCGGGGGGGACTTACAATGAGCAGTTCTTC

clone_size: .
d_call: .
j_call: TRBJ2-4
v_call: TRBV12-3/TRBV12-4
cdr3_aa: CASSFRGVRAKNIQYF
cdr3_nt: TGTGCCAGCAGTTTCAGAGGGGTACGGGCCAAAAACATTCAGTACTTC

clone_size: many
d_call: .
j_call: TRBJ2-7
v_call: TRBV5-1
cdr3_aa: CASSPTGSPYEQYF
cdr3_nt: TGCGCCAGCAGCCCTACAGGAAGTCCCTACGAGCAGTACTTC

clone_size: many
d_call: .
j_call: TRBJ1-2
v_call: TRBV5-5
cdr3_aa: CASSFSGRSSYGYTF
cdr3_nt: TGTGCCAGCAGCTTTTCAGGTCGATCTTCCTATGGCTACACCTTC

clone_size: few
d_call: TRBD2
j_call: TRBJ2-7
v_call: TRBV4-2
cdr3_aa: CASSQASGGSPKGSEQYF
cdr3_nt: TGTGCCAGCAGCCAAGCTAGCGGGGGGTCACCAAAGGGGAGCGAGCAGTACTTC

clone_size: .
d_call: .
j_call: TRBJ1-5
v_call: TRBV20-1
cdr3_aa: CSARIWTVDQPQHF
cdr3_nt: TGCAGTGCTAGAATTTGGACCGTAGATCAGCCCCAGCATTTT

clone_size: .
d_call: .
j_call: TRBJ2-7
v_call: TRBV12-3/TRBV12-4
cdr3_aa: CASSPFLGYEQYF
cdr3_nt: TGTGCCAGCAGCCCCTTCTTGGGGTACGAGCAGTACTTC

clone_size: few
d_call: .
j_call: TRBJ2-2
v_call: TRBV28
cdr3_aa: CASSLGLSPSTGELFF
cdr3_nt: TGTGCCAGCAGTTTAGGACTCAGCCCGAGCACCGGGGAGCTGTTTTTT